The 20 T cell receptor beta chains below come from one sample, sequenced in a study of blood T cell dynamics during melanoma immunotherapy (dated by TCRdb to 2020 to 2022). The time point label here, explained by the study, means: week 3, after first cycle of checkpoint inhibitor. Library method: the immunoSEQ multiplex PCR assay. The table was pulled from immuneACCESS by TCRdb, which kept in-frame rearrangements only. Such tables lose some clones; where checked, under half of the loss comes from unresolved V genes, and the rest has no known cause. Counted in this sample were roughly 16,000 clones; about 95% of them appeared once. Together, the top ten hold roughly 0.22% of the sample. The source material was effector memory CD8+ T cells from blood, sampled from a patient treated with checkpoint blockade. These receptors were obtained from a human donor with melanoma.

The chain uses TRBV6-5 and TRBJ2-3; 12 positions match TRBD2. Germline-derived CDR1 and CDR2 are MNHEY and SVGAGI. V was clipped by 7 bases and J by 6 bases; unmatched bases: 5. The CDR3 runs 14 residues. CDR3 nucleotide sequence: TGTGCCAGCAACCTAGCGGGAGGGTCTGATACGCAGTATTTT. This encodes CASNLAGGSDTQYF.

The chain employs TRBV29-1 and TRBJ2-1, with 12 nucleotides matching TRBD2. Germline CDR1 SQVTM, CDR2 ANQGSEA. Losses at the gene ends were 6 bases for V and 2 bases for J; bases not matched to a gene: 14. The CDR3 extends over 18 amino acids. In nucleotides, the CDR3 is TGCAGCGTGGGGGGGCCTAGCGGGAGGGCCAGGGCCTACAATGAGCAGTTCTTC. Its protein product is CSVGGPSGRARAYNEQFF.

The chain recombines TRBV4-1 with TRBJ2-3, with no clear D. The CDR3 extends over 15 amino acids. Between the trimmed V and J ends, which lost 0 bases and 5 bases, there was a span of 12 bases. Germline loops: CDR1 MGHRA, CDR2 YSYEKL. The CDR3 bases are TGCGCCAGCAGCCAAGATTCTCCACCCTTAGATACGCAGTATTTT. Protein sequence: CASSQDSPPLDTQYF.

The CDR3 nucleotides are TGTGCCAGCAGTCCATCGGAGGGCCTGGGCTACACCTTC. Translated: CASSPSEGLGYTF. The chain couples TRBV28 to TRBJ1-2; D is uncertain. CDR3 size: 13 residues. Germline V gene lookup returns CDR1 MDHEN and CDR2 SYDVKM. V lost 5 bases and J 8 bases, leaving 15 bases between the germline ends.

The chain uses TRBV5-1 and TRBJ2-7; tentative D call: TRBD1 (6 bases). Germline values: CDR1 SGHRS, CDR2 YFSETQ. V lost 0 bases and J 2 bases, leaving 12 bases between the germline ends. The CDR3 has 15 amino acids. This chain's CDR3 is CASSLGRGATYEQYF. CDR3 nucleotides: TGCGCCAGCAGCTTGGGCAGGGGCGCTACCTACGAGCAGTACTTC.

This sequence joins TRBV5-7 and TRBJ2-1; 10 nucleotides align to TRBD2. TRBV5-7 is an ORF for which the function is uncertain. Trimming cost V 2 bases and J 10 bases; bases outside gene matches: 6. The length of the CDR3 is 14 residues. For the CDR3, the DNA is TGTGCCAGCAGCTTCCCTTCTAGCGGGAGCGAGCAGTTCTTC. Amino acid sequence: CASSFPSSGSEQFF.

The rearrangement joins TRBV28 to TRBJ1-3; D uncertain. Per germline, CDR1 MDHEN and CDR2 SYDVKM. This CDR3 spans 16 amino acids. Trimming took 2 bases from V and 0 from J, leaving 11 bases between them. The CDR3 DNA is TGTGCCAGCAGTTTAAGGTCAGAGAGCTCTGGAAACACCATATATTTT. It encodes CASSLRSESSGNTIYF. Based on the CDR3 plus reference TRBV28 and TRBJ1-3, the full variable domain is DVKVTQSSRYLVKRTGEKVFLECVQDMDHENMFWYRQDPGLGLRLIYFSYDVKMKEKGDIPEGYSVSREKKERFSLILESASTNQTSMYLCASSLRSESSGNTIYFGEGSWLTVV.

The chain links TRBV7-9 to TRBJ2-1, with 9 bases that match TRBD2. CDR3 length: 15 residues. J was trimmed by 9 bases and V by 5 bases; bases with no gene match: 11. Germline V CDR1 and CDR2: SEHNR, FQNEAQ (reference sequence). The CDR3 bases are TGTGCCAGCAGCCCCCCCGGGCTAGCGGGAAGTGAGCAGTTCTTC. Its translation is CASSPPGLAGSEQFF.

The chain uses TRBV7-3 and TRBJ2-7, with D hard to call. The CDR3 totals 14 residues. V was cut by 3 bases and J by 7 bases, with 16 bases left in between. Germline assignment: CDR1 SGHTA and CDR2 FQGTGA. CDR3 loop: CASSFQSRSGEQYF. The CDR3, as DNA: TGTGCCAGCAGCTTTCAATCTAGGTCAGGAGAGCAGTACTTC.

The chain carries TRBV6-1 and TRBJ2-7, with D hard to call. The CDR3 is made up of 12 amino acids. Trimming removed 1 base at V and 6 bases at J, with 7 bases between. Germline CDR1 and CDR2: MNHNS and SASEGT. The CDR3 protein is CASSEGTREQYF. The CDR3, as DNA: TGTGCCAGCAGTGAAGGTACGCGCGAGCAGTACTTC.

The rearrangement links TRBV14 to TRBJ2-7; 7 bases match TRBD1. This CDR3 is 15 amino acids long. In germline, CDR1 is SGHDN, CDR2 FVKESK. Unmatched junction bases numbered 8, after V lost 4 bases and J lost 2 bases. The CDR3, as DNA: TGTGCCAGCAGCCCGAACAGGGGTCGCCCCTACGAGCAGTACTTC. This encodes CASSPNRGRPYEQYF.

This CDR3 is CASSDGTEGSYVSEQYF. CDR3 sequence (DNA): TGTGCCAGCAGTGATGGGACAGAGGGTTCGTACGTCAGCGAGCAGTACTTC. The gene calls are TRBV2 and TRBJ2-7, with 7 bases that match TRBD1. CDR3 length equals 17 residues. Per the germline V gene, CDR1 is SNHLY and CDR2 is FYNNEI. Trimming removed 3 bases from V and 6 bases from J; junction bases left unmatched: 17.

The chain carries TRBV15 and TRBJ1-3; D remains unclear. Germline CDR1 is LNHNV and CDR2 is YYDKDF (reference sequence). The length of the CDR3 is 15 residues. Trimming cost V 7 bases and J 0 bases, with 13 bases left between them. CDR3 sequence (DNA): TGTGCCACCAAGCAGGAGGGCCACTCTGGAAACACCATATATTTT. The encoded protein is CATKQEGHSGNTIYF.

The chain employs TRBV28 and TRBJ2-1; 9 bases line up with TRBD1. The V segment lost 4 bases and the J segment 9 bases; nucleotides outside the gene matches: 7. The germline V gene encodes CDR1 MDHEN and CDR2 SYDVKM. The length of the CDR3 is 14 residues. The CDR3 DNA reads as TGTGCCAGCAGTTACGACAGGGGGATCGGTGAGCAGTTCTTC. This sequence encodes CASSYDRGIGEQFF.

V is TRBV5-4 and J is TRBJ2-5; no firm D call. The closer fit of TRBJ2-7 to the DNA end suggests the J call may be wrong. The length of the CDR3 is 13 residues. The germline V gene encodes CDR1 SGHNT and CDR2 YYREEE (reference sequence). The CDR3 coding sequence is TGTGCCAGCAGCTGGGCGCCCTCCTACGAGCAGTACTTC. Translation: CASSWAPSYEQYF.

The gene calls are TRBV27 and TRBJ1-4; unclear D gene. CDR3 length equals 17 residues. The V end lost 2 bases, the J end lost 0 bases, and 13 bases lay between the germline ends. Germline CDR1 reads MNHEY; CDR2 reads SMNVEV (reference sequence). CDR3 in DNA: TGTGCCAGCAGTTTAATCGGGCCCGGCTCAACTAATGAAAAACTGTTTTTT. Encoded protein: CASSLIGPGSTNEKLFF. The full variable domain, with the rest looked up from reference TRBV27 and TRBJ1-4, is EAQVTQNPRYLITVTGKKLTVTCSQNMNHEYMSWYRQDPGLGLRQIYYSMNVEVTDKGDVPEGYKVSRKEKRNFPLILESPSPNQTSLYFCASSLIGPGSTNEKLFFGSGTQLSVL.

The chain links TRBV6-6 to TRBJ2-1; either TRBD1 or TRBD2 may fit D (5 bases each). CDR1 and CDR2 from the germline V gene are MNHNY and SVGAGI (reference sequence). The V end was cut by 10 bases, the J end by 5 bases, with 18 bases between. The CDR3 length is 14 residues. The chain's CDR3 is CATRIPGPNNEQFF. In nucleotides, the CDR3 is TGTGCCACTCGAATACCGGGACCTAACAATGAGCAGTTCTTC.

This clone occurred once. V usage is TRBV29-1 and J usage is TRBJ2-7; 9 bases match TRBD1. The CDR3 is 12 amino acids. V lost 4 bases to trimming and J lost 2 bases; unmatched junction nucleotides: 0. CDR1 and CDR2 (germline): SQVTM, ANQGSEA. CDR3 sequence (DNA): TGCAGCGTTGGACAGGGGGCCTACGAGCAGTACTTC. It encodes CSVGQGAYEQYF.

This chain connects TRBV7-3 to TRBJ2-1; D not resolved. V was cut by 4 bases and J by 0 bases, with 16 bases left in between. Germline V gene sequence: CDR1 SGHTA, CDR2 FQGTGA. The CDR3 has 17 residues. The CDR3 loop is CASSSPQDGSSYNEQFF. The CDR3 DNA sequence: TGTGCCAGCAGCTCACCCCAGGACGGTAGCTCCTACAATGAGCAGTTCTTC.

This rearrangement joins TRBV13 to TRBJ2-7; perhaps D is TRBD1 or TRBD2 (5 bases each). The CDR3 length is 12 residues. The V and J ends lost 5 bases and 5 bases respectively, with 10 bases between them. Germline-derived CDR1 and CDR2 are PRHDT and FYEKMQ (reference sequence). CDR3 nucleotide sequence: TGTGCCAGCAGCAGGGACGTGAACGAGCAGTACTTC. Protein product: CASSRDVNEQYF.